Here is one T cell receptor beta chain with its context. Its specificity is unknown. This specimen comes from a study of OX40 agonist ivuxolimab in advanced cancers. Looking at the study overall: Ivuxolimab, an agonistic anti-OX40 (CD134) antibody, was given to patients. Six ivuxolimab dose levels, 0.01 to 10 mg/kg, were given intravenously every 2 weeks. Patients achieving partial responses numbered three: one hepatocellular carcinoma case and two cutaneous melanoma cases. Study findings and constraints: Expanded clones were, on average, more numerous among CD8+ T cells than CD4+.

Trimming took 3 bases from V and 7 from J; bases not matched to a gene: 5. In germline, CDR1 is SGHNT, CDR2 YENEEA. The CDR3 runs to 13 residues. TCRdb keeps only in-frame clones here, not all; method: immunoSEQ multiplex PCR. This sample has approximately 70,000 clones, with about 83% found just once. This clonotype originated in an adult with an advanced solid tumor such as melanoma, head and neck, liver or kidney cancer. The chain recombines TRBV11-3 with TRBJ2-5, with 7 positions matching TRBD2. Sequencing used CD4+ or CD8+ T cells sorted from blood, obtained in a trial of the OX40 agonist ivuxolimab. The CDR3 loop reads CASSLGGESTQYF. DNA of the CDR3: TGTGCCAGCAGCTTGGGGGGGGAATCGACCCAGTACTTC.